The TCR beta chain described here comes from a study of blood T cells in healthy people across ages. The V gene's germline CDR1 is LNHNV and CDR2 YYDKDF (reference sequence). There are 16 residues in the CDR3. It was with a sample-barcoded 5' primer and a J-beta primer mix that a second PCR of roughly 7 to 12 cycles was run. MiXCR, applied by TCRdb to the 5' RACE reads, yields one record per CDR3 protein. The sample has under 2,000,000 distinct CDR3 sequences, 49% seen once. Aged roughly 6 to 100, donors were systemically healthy Caucasians from Russia. The rearrangement links TRBV15 to TRBJ2-1, with D perhaps matching TRBD1 (6 bases). The J call is uncertain, as TRBJ2-7 better fits the DNA end. The sequence came from a woman in her thirties or forties in good health. The sequencing sample was made of blood. CDR3 DNA sequence: TGTGCCACCAGCAGTATCGGGTGGGGGCCCTACAATGAGCAGTACTTC. Translating gives CATSSIGWGPYNEQYF.